The next 15 T cell receptor beta chains were all read from a single sample in a study of regulatory T cells in long-lasting Graves disease (dated by TCRdb to about 2021). The time point label, as the study defines it: newly diagnosed GD, antithyroid drugs for less than 3 months. For both TCR sequencing and RNA sequencing, RNA was extracted from PBMCs in TRIzol. The library was produced with multiplex PCR. The instrument given in TCRdb is Illumina HiSeq 4000. TCR beta libraries were built with iRepertoire HTBI primers and Arm-PCR amplification of CDR3 regions. TCRdb reran the public reads through fastp at Q25 and MiXCR, keeping productive beta chains. One record per CDR3 amino acid sequence lists the most common genes and DNA. The sample has about 540,000 distinct CDR3 sequences on record, approximately 15% of them singletons. Over 7.5% of the sample rests with the top ten. The same specimen was also included in a second study, on T cells in Graves' hyperthyroidism and ophthalmopathy.

Sequencing was performed on peripheral blood mononuclear cells (PBMCs), taken at new diagnosis, from a patient treated with antithyroid drugs. These receptors all stem from a man between 25 and 39 years old with Graves disease. Donor details come from another sample of the same person, matched by shared clones.

This clonotype was counted between two and nine times. This chain connects TRBV30 to TRBJ2-1; maybe TRBD2 (6 bases). Germline values: CDR1 GTSNPN, CDR2 SVGIG (reference sequence). The CDR3 covers 15 residues. V was trimmed by 3 bases and J by 8 bases, leaving 20 bases between them. CDR3 DNA: TGTGCCTGGAGCGAAGCGGGCAGAGGGCTTGATGAGCAGTTCTTC. Protein sequence: CAWSEAGRGLDEQFF.

This clonotype appeared many times. The CDR3 protein is CASSLGLSDEQFF. Written as DNA, the CDR3 is TGTGCCAGCAGCTTAGGACTGAGTGATGAGCAGTTCTTC. V and J are TRBV7-2 and TRBJ2-1, with D unresolved. Trimming left V 1 base short and J 8 bases short, with 9 bases between. Germline assignment: CDR1 SGHTA and CDR2 FQGNSA. The CDR3 consists of 13 residues.

This clonotype has a count of ten or more. The chain employs TRBV29-1 and TRBJ1-1, with 7 positions matching TRBD1. J lost 4 bases, V lost 7 bases, and 9 bases had no gene match. This CDR3 has 13 amino acids. Germline loops: CDR1 SQVTM, CDR2 ANQGSEA. CDR3 in DNA: TGCAGCGGGGTGACAGGGATCGGCACTGAAGCTTTCTTT. This gives the protein CSGVTGIGTEAFF.

This clonotype was recorded at least ten times. The rearrangement joins TRBV20-1 to TRBJ2-2; a weak D match, TRBD2 (6 bases). Trimming cost V 3 bases and J 5 bases, with 16 bases left between them. The CDR3 loop spans 15 amino acids. The V gene's germline CDR1 is DFQATT and CDR2 SNEGSKA (reference sequence). The CDR3 sequence: CSASNRDLSTGELFF. CDR3 sequence (DNA): TGCAGTGCTAGCAACCGGGACTTATCAACCGGGGAGCTGTTTTTT.

V usage is TRBV12-5 and J usage is TRBJ1-4; D ambiguous. The CDR3 spans 16 residues. Trimming left V 0 bases short and J 7 bases short, with 15 bases between. Germline-derived CDR1 and CDR2 are LGHNT and FRNRAP. In nucleotides, the CDR3 is TGTGCTAGTGGTTTGGTACTGGGTCAGATGGGTGAAAAACTGTTTTTT. It codes for CASGLVLGQMGEKLFF. Full variable domain (outside the CDR3, taken from reference TRBV12-5 and TRBJ1-4): DARVTQTPRHKVTEMGQEVTMRCQPILGHNTVFWYRQTMMQGLELLAYFRNRAPLDDSGMPKDRFSAEMPDATLATLKIQPSEPRDSAVYFCASGLVLGQMGEKLFFGSGTQLSVL.

This clonotype has more than one count but fewer than ten. The chain recombines TRBV5-4 with TRBJ2-2, with 10 bases aligning to TRBD1. V lost 4 bases, J lost 2 bases, and 5 bases stayed unmatched. The CDR3 contains 16 residues. The germline V gene has CDR1 SGHNT and CDR2 YYREEE (reference sequence). This chain's CDR3 is CASSLLTGGNTGELFF. The DNA for the CDR3 is TGTGCCAGCAGCCTGTTGACAGGGGGCAACACCGGGGAGCTGTTTTTT.

This clonotype came up many times. This chain connects TRBV7-9 to TRBJ2-1; the match to TRBD2 covers 11 bases. V shed 5 bases, J shed 3 bases, and the junction held 6 bases outside the gene matches. Looked up from germline, CDR1 is SEHNR and CDR2 is FQNEAQ (reference sequence). This CDR3 contains 16 residues. CDR3 in amino acids: CASSQRLAGLYNEQFF. The CDR3 DNA reads TGTGCCAGCAGCCAGAGACTAGCGGGACTCTACAATGAGCAGTTCTTC.

The chain is built from TRBV19 and TRBJ2-7; D is perhaps TRBD1 (5 bases). V was cut by 1 base and J by 1 base, with 11 bases left in between. The CDR3 has 15 residues. Germline V gene data show CDR1 as LNHDA and CDR2 as SQIVND (reference sequence). Here the CDR3 DNA reads TGTGCCAGTAGTATAGTGTTGGACAATTCCTACGAGCAGTACTTC. It codes for CASSIVLDNSYEQYF.

Ten or more counts support this clonotype. The CDR3 loop is CSVLHGLARSTDTQYF. DNA for the CDR3: TGCAGCGTTCTACATGGACTAGCGAGAAGCACAGATACGCAGTATTTT. This chain connects TRBV29-1 to TRBJ2-3, with 9 bases fitting TRBD2. Germline trimming cut 5 bases from V and 0 bases from J; bases unmatched to any gene: 9. The CDR3 is 16 residues long. Germline CDR1 reads SQVTM; CDR2 reads ANQGSEA.

There are many counts of this clonotype. V and J are TRBV5-1 and TRBJ2-7; maybe TRBD2 (6 bases). CDR1 is SGHRS, CDR2 YFSETQ, per germline. This CDR3 has 18 amino acids. The V end was cut by 3 bases, the J end by 0 bases, with 22 bases between. The CDR3 nucleotides read TGCGCCAGCAGCTCGGCCCGGTCTCTTCTAGCGAACTCCTACGAGCAGTACTTC. Translating it yields CASSSARSLLANSYEQYF.

This clonotype has a count of ten or more. The rearrangement uses TRBV5-1 and TRBJ1-2; no clear D gene. This CDR3 spans 13 amino acids. The V gene's germline CDR1 is SGHRS and CDR2 YFSETQ. V lost 4 bases and J 2 bases, leaving 9 bases between the germline ends. This CDR3 reads CASSETTNYGYTF. The DNA for the CDR3 is TGCGCCAGCAGCGAGACAACCAACTATGGCTACACCTTC.

This clonotype was seen a few times. A much larger clone differs from this one at a single base, so this may be a read error. The CDR3 coding sequence is TGTGCCAGCAGCACAATACAGGGGAGCACTGAAGCTTTCTTT. This translates into CASSTIQGSTEAFF. The gene calls are TRBV11-2 and TRBJ1-1; TRBD1 aligns across 7 bases. The length of the CDR3 is 14 residues. Trimming took 5 bases from V and 4 from J; bases not matched to a gene: 7. Germline assignment: CDR1 SGHAT and CDR2 FQNNGV.

This clonotype appeared many times. The chain couples TRBV7-9 to TRBJ2-7; 7 bases fit TRBD1. This CDR3 has 13 amino acids. Germline V gene lookup returns CDR1 SEHNR and CDR2 FQNEAQ (reference sequence). The ends lost 3 bases at V and 3 bases at J; junction bases unmatched: 2. CDR3 in DNA: TGTGCCAGCAGCTTGGCAGGGGGCTACGAGCAGTACTTC. Translating gives CASSLAGGYEQYF. Variable domain in full (rest from reference TRBV7-9 and TRBJ2-7): DTGVSQNPRHKITKRGQNVTFRCDPISEHNRLYWYRQTLGQGPEFLTYFQNEAQLEKSRLLSDRFSAERPKGSFSTLEIQRTEQGDSAMYLCASSLAGGYEQYFGPGTRLTVT.

This clonotype was recorded at least ten times. The chain employs TRBV7-2 and TRBJ2-1; TRBD2 aligns across 13 bases. This CDR3 spans 16 amino acids. V gave up 2 bases and J gave up 8 bases; unmatched junction bases: 6. Germline V gene sequence: CDR1 SGHTA, CDR2 FQGNSA. This CDR3 reads CASSLSRTSGSYEQFF. CDR3 nucleotides: TGTGCCAGCAGCTTAAGTAGGACTAGCGGGAGTTATGAGCAGTTCTTC.

V is TRBV27 and J is TRBJ2-1; a possible D gene is TRBD2 (6 bases). V lost 1 base and J 5 bases, leaving 12 bases between the germline ends. Germline V gene data show CDR1 as MNHEY and CDR2 as SMNVEV (reference sequence). The CDR3 loop spans 15 amino acids. CDR3 protein: CASSLLASANNEQFF. The DNA for the CDR3 is TGTGCCAGCAGTTTATTAGCTAGCGCAAACAATGAGCAGTTCTTC.